This T cell receptor beta chain originates from a study of identical twins. Remarks on this clonotype: Its cognate antigen is unknown.

TCRdb re-called the 5' RACE reads with MiXCR, one entry per CDR3 protein. Of about 530,000 distinct CDR3 sequences listed, 20% to 25% are singletons. The study, taken as a whole, reports: Out-of-frame alpha sequences shared by twins showed excess low generation probability.

The CDR3 has 15 amino acids. The V gene's germline CDR1 is MGHDK and CDR2 SYGVNS. The V gene end was trimmed by 5 bases and the J gene end by 3 bases; junction bases not matched to a gene: 7. These data were likewise used in another study, on yellow fever vaccine responses in identical twins.

The chain has TRBV25-1 and TRBJ2-3, with 8 bases identical to TRBD2. The source material was CD4+ T cells sorted from blood. The clonotype was recovered from a woman younger than 30 in good health. DNA of the CDR3: TGTGCCAGCAGTCGAACGGGAGGGTTGACAGATACGCAGTATTTT. Residues: CASSRTGGLTDTQYF.